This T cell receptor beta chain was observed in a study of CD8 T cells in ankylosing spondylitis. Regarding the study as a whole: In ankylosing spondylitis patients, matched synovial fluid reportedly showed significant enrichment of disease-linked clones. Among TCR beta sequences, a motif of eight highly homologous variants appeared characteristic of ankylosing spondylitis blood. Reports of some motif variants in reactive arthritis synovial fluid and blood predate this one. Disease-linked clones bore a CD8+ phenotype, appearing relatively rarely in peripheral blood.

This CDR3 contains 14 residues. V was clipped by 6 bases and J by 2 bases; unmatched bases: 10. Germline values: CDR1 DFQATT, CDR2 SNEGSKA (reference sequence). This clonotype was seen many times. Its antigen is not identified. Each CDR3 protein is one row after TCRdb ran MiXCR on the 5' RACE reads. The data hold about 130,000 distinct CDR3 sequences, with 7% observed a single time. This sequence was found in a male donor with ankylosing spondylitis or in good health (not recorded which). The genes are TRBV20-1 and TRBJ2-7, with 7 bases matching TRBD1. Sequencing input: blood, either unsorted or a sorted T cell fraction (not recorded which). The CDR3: CSAGRTGPTYEQYF. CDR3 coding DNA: TGCAGTGCGGGACGGACAGGCCCTACCTACGAGCAGTACTTC.